The T cell receptor beta chain under discussion was sequenced for a study of shared T cell receptors in the human thymus. Assay used: immunoSEQ multiplex PCR; TCRdb lists only in-frame clones, some missing. The profile covers 500,000 to 850,000 clones, with approximately 87% appearing a single time and roughly 0.0094% taken by the ten largest. These same data were also listed under a study on human thymus T cells.

This sequence originates from a boy younger than two with a congenital heart defect. Sequenced input: thymocytes.

The CDR3 loop is CASRQGYEQYF. Written as DNA, the CDR3 is TGTGCCAGCAGGCAGGGTTACGAGCAGTACTTC. The chain has TRBV6-5 and TRBJ2-7; D perhaps matches TRBD1 (5 bases). Looked up from germline, CDR1 is MNHEY and CDR2 is SVGAGI. The ends were cut back, 6 bases at V and 4 bases at J, with 7 bases in the middle. There are 11 residues in the CDR3.